The T cell receptor (beta chain) under discussion was sequenced for a study of shared T cell receptors in the human thymus. Sequenced by immunoSEQ multiplex PCR; TCRdb stores in-frame clones only, minus some. The table includes roughly 500,000 clones, 78% detected once. This clone is a singleton in its sample. The same sample was also studied in work on human thymus T cells. That paper adds: Thymus specimens were resections from corrective heart surgery. Thymic and blood repertoires appeared to display a bias in their usage of V and J genes. In unrelated individuals, thymic repertoires overlapped highly, according to related research.

The sequencing input was thymocytes. The clonotype was recovered from a boy under two years old with a congenital heart defect.

CDR3 sequence (DNA): TGTGCCACCAGTATGAGGGACTACGAGCAGTACTTC. This translates into CATSMRDYEQYF. The genes are TRBV7-6 and TRBJ2-7; D might be TRBD2 (5 bases). The CDR3 loop spans 12 amino acids. Trimming took 10 bases from V and 3 from J, leaving 13 bases between them. Germline CDR1 reads SGHVS; CDR2 reads FNYEAQ.